This is a list of T cell receptor beta chains from one sample in a study of identical twins. TCRdb called the 5' RACE reads again in MiXCR, with one record for every CDR3 protein. The sample holds about 220,000 distinct CDR3 sequences, about 7.5% seen once. The data also belong to a second study, concerning yellow fever vaccine responses in identical twins.

The sample was memory (CD45RO+) T cells sorted from blood. These receptors all come from a woman aged 18-35 years in good health. The CDR3 runs from the conserved cysteine through the conserved F or W. The D gene is left open where the match is weak. Only part of the rows carry a size: once, few, many, or a class if the clone is expanded.

cdr3_nt | cdr3_aa | v_call | d_call | j_call | clone_size
TGTGCCAGCAGCTTATCTGCTGGGGCCAACGTCCTGACTTTC | CASSLSAGANVLTF | TRBV7-3 | . | TRBJ2-6 | .
TGTGCCAGCAGCCAAAGGGGCACAGATACGCAGTATTTT | CASSQRGTDTQYF | TRBV3-1 | . | TRBJ2-3 | many
TGCAGTGCATTACTAGCGGGGGAGAACTTAGCCAAAAACATTCAGTACTTC | CSALLAGENLAKNIQYF | TRBV20-1 | TRBD2 | TRBJ2-4 | many
TGCAGTGCTAGAGATCCCAGGGGGGCGGGGGGTGGAGATACGCAGTATTTT | CSARDPRGAGGGDTQYF | TRBV20-1 | . | TRBJ2-3 | few
TGTGCCAGCAGTGAAAGAGGGGCGGGAGCACTATACAATGAGCAGTTCTTC | CASSERGAGALYNEQFF | TRBV25-1 | TRBD2 | TRBJ2-1 | few
TGCGCCAGCAGCCCCGGGAGCCCCTACGAGCAGTACTTC | CASSPGSPYEQYF | TRBV5-1 | . | TRBJ2-7 | .
TGCGCCAGCAGCGTAACCGGAGGAGCCGGGGAGCTGTTTTTT | CASSVTGGAGELFF | TRBV5-1 | . | TRBJ2-2 | few
TGTGCCAGCAGCCCCGAGGGAGTCGAGCAGTACTTC | CASSPEGVEQYF | TRBV7-8 | . | TRBJ2-7 | few
TGTGCCAGCAGTCACACCCCCTGGGAGCAGTACTTC | CASSHTPWEQYF | TRBV6-6 | . | TRBJ2-7 | .
TGCAGTGCTTCTACAGGGAGCAATCAGCCCCAGCATTTT | CSASTGSNQPQHF | TRBV20-1 | . | TRBJ1-5 | few
TGCAGTGCTGGGACGGTAAACACCGGGGAGCTGTTTTTT | CSAGTVNTGELFF | TRBV20-1 | . | TRBJ2-2 | .
TGTGCCAGCAGGGCTTGGACAGCCGCCTCCTACGAGCAGTACTTC | CASRAWTAASYEQYF | TRBV2 | . | TRBJ2-7 | few
TGTGCCAGCAGTCGACAGGTGATGAACACTGAAGCTTTCTTT | CASSRQVMNTEAFF | TRBV12-3/TRBV12-4 | . | TRBJ1-1 | many
TGTGCCAGCAGCTTAGCGTCTGCCAACAATCAGCCCCAGCATTTT | CASSLASANNQPQHF | TRBV7-2 | . | TRBJ1-5 | many
TGCGCCAGCAGCCCGACTAGCGCTTACAATGAGCAGTTCTTC | CASSPTSAYNEQFF | TRBV10-2 | TRBD2 | TRBJ2-1 | many
TGTGCCAGCAGCCAATACCAGGGGTACAATGAGCAGTTCTTC | CASSQYQGYNEQFF | TRBV7-2 | . | TRBJ2-1 | many
TGCGCCAGCAGCGTTACAGGGTACTCTGGCGAGCAGTACTTC | CASSVTGYSGEQYF | TRBV5-1 | . | TRBJ2-7 | many
TGTGCCAGCAGTTTTGTTCTGGGGGAGCAGTACTTC | CASSFVLGEQYF | TRBV12-3/TRBV12-4 | . | TRBJ2-7 | many
TGTGCCAGCAGCACTAGCGGGGTCGACACAGATACGCAGTATTTT | CASSTSGVDTDTQYF | TRBV9 | TRBD2 | TRBJ2-3 | few
TGTGCCAGCAGTTTAGCTCAGGGGACAGGGGGCTACGAGCAGTACTTC | CASSLAQGTGGYEQYF | TRBV12-3/TRBV12-4 | TRBD1 | TRBJ2-7 | .
TGTGCCAGCAGCTTACTGGGGGGGAAGACCCAGTACTTC | CASSLLGGKTQYF | TRBV7-2 | TRBD2 | TRBJ2-5 | many
TGCGCCAGCAGCCTAGACAGGTTTGGCGGGAACACCATATATTTT | CASSLDRFGGNTIYF | TRBV4-1 | . | TRBJ1-3 | .
TGCGCCAGCAGGGTAGGGGAGCGGGGGGCCTACGAGCAGTACTTC | CASRVGERGAYEQYF | TRBV5-1 | TRBD2 | TRBJ2-7 | .
TGTGCCAGCAGCTTCGGGCGAACCGCGAACACCGGGGAGCTGTTTTTT | CASSFGRTANTGELFF | TRBV11-2 | . | TRBJ2-2 | many
TGTGCCAGCAGTTTACGGGTGAACACCGGGGAGCTGTTTTTT | CASSLRVNTGELFF | TRBV28 | . | TRBJ2-2 | few
TGCGCCAGCAGCCGGGACGGTTTAAGCAATCAGCCCCAGCATTTT | CASSRDGLSNQPQHF | TRBV5-1 | . | TRBJ1-5 | .
TGCGCCAGCAGCACAAGAGGGTCCCTCTATGGCTACACCTTC | CASSTRGSLYGYTF | TRBV5-1 | . | TRBJ1-2 | few
TGTGCCAGCAGTTATACAGCCTTAACCTACGAGCAGTACTTC | CASSYTALTYEQYF | TRBV6-5 | . | TRBJ2-7 | .
TGTGCCAGCAGCCTCGGAGGCGGGAGTAGCTACGAGCAGTACTTC | CASSLGGGSSYEQYF | TRBV4-2 | TRBD2 | TRBJ2-7 | many
TGTGCCAGTAGCCCCGGGGGCGGGGATTACAATGAGCAGTTCTTC | CASSPGGGDYNEQFF | TRBV19 | . | TRBJ2-1 | many
TGTGCCAGCAGTCGGGCTACCGGGACTAGCGGGAATACAGATACGCAGTATTTT | CASSRATGTSGNTDTQYF | TRBV6-2/TRBV6-3 | TRBD2 | TRBJ2-3 | .
TGCAGCGTGGTCAAGGGGGTACGGCCCGACGAGCAGTACTTC | CSVVKGVRPDEQYF | TRBV29-1 | . | TRBJ2-7 | .
TGTGCCAGCAGTTACTCGCCGGGACTAGCGGGCGAAGATACGCAGTATTTT | CASSYSPGLAGEDTQYF | TRBV6-5 | TRBD2 | TRBJ2-3 | once
TGTGCCAGCTCCCTGCGGCGTCCAGGGGATGGAACCGGGGAGCTGTTTTTT | CASSLRRPGDGTGELFF | TRBV18 | . | TRBJ2-2 | few
TGCGCCAGCAGCTTGGACAGGGCCTACTACACCTTC | CASSLDRAYYTF | TRBV5-1 | . | TRBJ1-2 | few
TGTGCCAGCAGTTTATTGGGCACAGGACAGGGACCAGATACGCAGTATTTT | CASSLLGTGQGPDTQYF | TRBV28 | TRBD1 | TRBJ2-3 | many
TGTGCCAGCAGATCGGCAGACTCTGGAAACACCATATATTTT | CASRSADSGNTIYF | TRBV6-1 | . | TRBJ1-3 | many
TGCAGTGCTAGAGATCAGGGGCCAGGGAGGTACGAGCAGTACTTC | CSARDQGPGRYEQYF | TRBV20-1 | . | TRBJ2-7 | .
TGTGCCAGCAGGGGGGAAGGACAGGGGGCAACCGGGGAGCTGTTTTTT | CASRGEGQGATGELFF | TRBV12-3/TRBV12-4 | TRBD1 | TRBJ2-2 | few
TGTGCCAGCAGCAGCCGGACTAGCGGGAACCCACAACGGGGCACCGGGGAGCTGTTTTTT | CASSSRTSGNPQRGTGELFF | TRBV6-2/TRBV6-3 | TRBD2 | TRBJ2-2 | .
TGTGCCAGCAGCGCCGTAGCGGGTACGGGGACCCAGTACTTC | CASSAVAGTGTQYF | TRBV9 | TRBD2 | TRBJ2-5 | few
TGTGCCAGCAGCTTAGCGGTCAGGGTTGAAAAACTGTTTTTT | CASSLAVRVEKLFF | TRBV7-6 | . | TRBJ1-4 | many
TGTGCCTCCAGCCTCCCAGGGAGTTTTGCAGACACCATATATTTT | CASSLPGSFADTIYF | TRBV3-1 | . | TRBJ1-3 | .
TGTGCCAGCAGCTTAGGGGATGGTAGCGGGGCGGATGAGCAGTTCTTC | CASSLGDGSGADEQFF | TRBV7-6 | TRBD2 | TRBJ2-1 | few
TGCGCCAGCAGCCAAGCTGGGGGCTCCTACAATGAGCAGTTCTTC | CASSQAGGSYNEQFF | TRBV4-1 | . | TRBJ2-1 | many
TGTGCCAGCAGGACCGGGACAGGCTTTTCACCCCTCCACTTT | CASRTGTGFSPLHF | TRBV6-1 | TRBD1 | TRBJ1-6 | few
TGTGCCAGCAGTTTACGCCAGGAAAAACTGTTTTTT | CASSLRQEKLFF | TRBV11-2 | . | TRBJ1-4 | many
TGTGCCAGCAGTGCTGGGACCCAGTACTTC | CASSAGTQYF | TRBV12-3/TRBV12-4 | . | TRBJ2-5 | many
TGTGCCAGCTCACCTCTAAACAATGAGCAGTTCTTC | CASSPLNNEQFF | TRBV18 | . | TRBJ2-1 | few
TGTGCCAGCAGCCAAGTTCAAAAGCGCTACACCTTC | CASSQVQKRYTF | TRBV3-1 | . | TRBJ1-2 | many
TGTGCCATCAGTGAAGGAAAAGAGACCCAGTACTTC | CAISEGKETQYF | TRBV10-3 | . | TRBJ2-5 | many
TGTGCCAGCGGGTCAGACTACTACAATGAGCAGTTCTTC | CASGSDYYNEQFF | TRBV9 | . | TRBJ2-1 | many
TGTGCCAGCAGCGCAGCGGTTGAGCAGTTCTTC | CASSAAVEQFF | TRBV7-9 | . | TRBJ2-1 | .
TGCGCCAGCAGCCCCTGGACAGGGAAATACGAGCAGTACTTC | CASSPWTGKYEQYF | TRBV5-1 | TRBD1 | TRBJ2-7 | many
TGCAGCGTTGAGACGCACTTTGGCTCCTACAATGAGCAGTTCTTC | CSVETHFGSYNEQFF | TRBV29-1 | . | TRBJ2-1 | many